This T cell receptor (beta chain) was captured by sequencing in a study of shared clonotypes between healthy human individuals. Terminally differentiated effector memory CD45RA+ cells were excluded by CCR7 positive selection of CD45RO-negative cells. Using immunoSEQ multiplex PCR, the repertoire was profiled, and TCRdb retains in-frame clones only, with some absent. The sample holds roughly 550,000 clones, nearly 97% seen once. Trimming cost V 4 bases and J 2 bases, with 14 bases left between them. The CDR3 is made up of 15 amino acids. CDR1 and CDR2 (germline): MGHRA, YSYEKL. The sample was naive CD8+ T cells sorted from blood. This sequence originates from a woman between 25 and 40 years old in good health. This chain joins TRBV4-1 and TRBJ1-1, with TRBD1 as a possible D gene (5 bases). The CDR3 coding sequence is TGCGCCAGCAGCCCGGGGAAGGGGTTTAACACTGAAGCTTTCTTT. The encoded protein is CASSPGKGFNTEAFF.